A single sample is the source of the 23 T cell receptor beta chains below, sequenced in a study of T-cell reconstitution after alpha-beta-depleted transplantation in children. The TCRbeta library incorporated unique molecular identifiers. TCRdb re-analysed the PCR reads in MiXCR, keeping a single row per CDR3 protein. The sample records some 43,000 distinct CDR3 sequences, around 9.2% being singletons. Here the sequenced sample was PBMCs, mostly from graft donor cells, taken 60 days after TCRalphabeta/CD19-depleted stem cell transplant. The receptor set was obtained from a male patient aged 2-9 years who had a stem cell transplant for chronic granulomatous disease, so the T cells may come from the graft donor.

In this sample, this clonotype turned up many times. The chain has TRBV6-1 and TRBJ2-5, with 10 nucleotides matching TRBD2. Germline V gene data show CDR1 as MNHNS and CDR2 as SASEGT. This CDR3 region has 14 residues. J lost 5 bases, V lost 6 bases, and 6 bases had no gene match. The CDR3 sequence is CASSRAGGGETQYF. The CDR3 DNA reads as TGTGCCAGCAGCCGAGCGGGAGGGGGGGAGACCCAGTACTTC.

At least ten counts were recorded for this clonotype. The V and J genes are TRBV3-1 and TRBJ2-7; the D gene is possibly TRBD2 (8 bases). Germline lookup yields CDR1 LGHDT and CDR2 YNNKEL (reference sequence). With 4 bases removed from V and 3 bases from J, the gap between germline ends came to 13 bases. The CDR3 sequence is 14 residues long. The CDR3 region has the DNA TGTGCCAGCAGCCTAGCGGGACAGTTCTACGAGCAGTACTTC. Residues: CASSLAGQFYEQYF.

This clonotype has just a few counts. This chain joins TRBV6-2 or TRBV6-3 and TRBJ2-4; TRBD1 agrees at 7 bases. Germline-derived CDR1 and CDR2 are MNHEY and SVGEGT. The CDR3 length is 14 residues. The junction had 5 bases not matched to a gene; V was cut back by 5 bases and J by 4 bases. The CDR3 DNA follows: TGTGCCAGCAGTCGGACAGGCCGAAAAAACATTCAGTACTTC. This sequence encodes CASSRTGRKNIQYF.

This clonotype was seen repeatedly, ten times or more. The chain is built from TRBV21-1 and TRBJ2-3; the D call TRBD2 from the table was never checked on the DNA. TRBV21-1 is flagged as a pseudogene. CDR3 length equals 17 residues. For the CDR3, the DNA is TGTGCCAGCAGCAAAGTTCCTAGCCGGAGCGAAACAGATACGCAGTATTTT. Translating gives CASSKVPSRSETDTQYF.

This clonotype was counted at least ten times. This chain connects TRBV4-3 to TRBJ2-3; D remains ambiguous. The V gene's germline CDR1 is LGHNA and CDR2 YSLEER. CDR3 size: 15 residues. Trimming left V 1 base short and J 0 bases short, with 8 bases between. The CDR3 bases are TGCGCCAGCAGCCAAGGTTTCCTTAGCACAGATACGCAGTATTTT. Translating it yields CASSQGFLSTDTQYF.

This clonotype occurred a few times. The rearrangement joins TRBV27 to TRBJ2-1; 8 bases align to TRBD2. V trimming: 7 bases; J trimming: 7 bases; junction bases outside the gene matches: 12. The CDR3 extends over 15 amino acids. Germline CDR1 is MNHEY and CDR2 is SMNVEV (reference sequence). CDR3 residues: CASTFSGLAPNEQFF. In nucleotides, the CDR3 is TGTGCCAGCACATTTAGTGGACTAGCACCTAATGAGCAGTTCTTC.

At least ten counts were recorded for this clonotype. The chain carries TRBV20-1 and TRBJ1-3; 9 positions agree with TRBD1. V was clipped by 6 bases and J by 7 bases; unmatched bases: 7. The CDR3 extends over 13 amino acids. Germline V gene data show CDR1 as DFQATT and CDR2 as SNEGSKA (reference sequence). The CDR3 here is CSAPDRGRNTIYF. CDR3 sequence (DNA): TGCAGTGCCCCCGACAGGGGGAGGAACACCATATATTTT.

This clonotype appeared many times. The chain joins TRBV11-2 to TRBJ2-7; 7 bases fit TRBD1. J lost 4 bases, V lost 1 base, and 4 bases had no gene match. Germline V gives CDR1 SGHAT, CDR2 FQNNGV. The CDR3 is 14 residues long. The CDR3 sequence is CASSLAGTVYEQYF. CDR3 coding DNA: TGTGCCAGCAGCTTAGCAGGGACAGTATACGAGCAGTACTTC.

This clonotype was observed many times. This rearrangement joins TRBV6-5 to TRBJ2-3; D perhaps matches TRBD1 (6 bases). The V end was cut by 2 bases, the J end by 1 base, with 13 bases between. Germline lookup yields CDR1 MNHEY and CDR2 SVGAGI. This CDR3 contains 16 residues. In nucleotides, the CDR3 is TGTGCCAGCAGTTACAGCAGGGGCGACGGCACAGATACGCAGTATTTT. Translation gives CASSYSRGDGTDTQYF.

This clonotype has ten or more counts. The V call is TRBV29-1, the J call TRBJ2-3; 7 nucleotides match TRBD2. V dropped 5 bases and J dropped 2; count of bases not matched to a gene: 7. CDR3 length: 14 residues. CDR1 and CDR2 (germline): SQVTM, ANQGSEA. The CDR3 coding sequence is TGCAGCGTTTCCAGCGGGATACCCACAGATACGCAGTATTTT. This sequence encodes CSVSSGIPTDTQYF.

The sample holds a few counts of this clonotype. The chain uses TRBV7-6 and TRBJ2-1; D call uncertain. Trimming shortened V by 5 bases and J by 5 bases, and 7 bases separated the two germline ends. The CDR3 length is 12 residues. CDR1 and CDR2 (germline): SGHVS, FNYEAQ. The CDR3 sequence: CASSPLNNEQFF. The DNA for the CDR3 is TGTGCCAGCAGCCCTCTTAACAATGAGCAGTTCTTC.

In regard to this clonotype: Possible read error: a much larger clone is one base away. The genes are TRBV30 and TRBJ1-1; D remains unclear. Trimming removed 4 bases at V and 0 bases at J, with 15 bases between. CDR3 length equals 15 residues. Germline CDR1 is GTSNPN and CDR2 is SVGIG (reference sequence). The CDR3 protein is CAWILPGWLNTEAFF. CDR3 nucleotide sequence: TGTGCCTGGATACTTCCGGGCTGGTTGAACACTGAAGCTTTCTTT.

The table lists this clonotype with many counts. The rearrangement uses TRBV24-1 and TRBJ2-1; the D gene is possibly TRBD1 (5 bases). V lost 1 base to trimming and J lost 3 bases, with 15 bases between them. The germline gives CDR1 KGHDR, CDR2 SFDVKD. This CDR3 is 17 amino acids long. The CDR3 loop is CATSDFGFRVSYNEQFF. CDR3 coding DNA: TGTGCCACCAGTGATTTTGGCTTCAGGGTTAGCTACAATGAGCAGTTCTTC.

Many counts were recorded for this clonotype. The genes are TRBV11-2 and TRBJ2-1, with 7 bases aligning to TRBD1. The V and J ends lost 2 bases and 5 bases, in that order; junction bases with no gene match: 9. Germline values: CDR1 SGHAT, CDR2 FQNNGV. The CDR3 is 16 amino acids. CDR3 sequence (DNA): TGTGCCAGCAGCTTAAGAAGGGCAGGGGGAAACAATGAGCAGTTCTTC. This gives the protein CASSLRRAGGNNEQFF.

This clonotype was seen many times. This sequence joins TRBV6-1 and TRBJ2-1; TRBD2 aligns across 8 bases. After removal of 4 bases from V and 4 bases from J, the junction contained 6 bases not matched to a gene. The V gene's germline CDR1 is MNHNS and CDR2 SASEGT. The CDR3 consists of 15 residues. The chain's CDR3 is CASSVSGEGYNEQFF. The CDR3 DNA is TGTGCCAGCAGTGTTAGCGGGGAAGGATACAATGAGCAGTTCTTC.

In its sample, this clonotype was seen many times. V gene TRBV10-3 combines with J gene TRBJ1-4; 11 bases align to TRBD1. The V and J ends lost 5 bases and 10 bases, in that order; junction bases with no gene match: 6. The germline V gene encodes CDR1 ENHRY and CDR2 SYGVKD. CDR3 size: 14 residues. The CDR3: CAISRTGGEGKLFF. CDR3 coding DNA: TGTGCCATCAGTAGGACAGGGGGCGAGGGAAAACTGTTTTTT.

V and J are TRBV6-1 and TRBJ1-6, with 8 positions matching TRBD1. The CDR3 covers 13 residues. J was trimmed by 14 bases and V by 5 bases; bases with no gene match: 8. Germline CDR1 is MNHNS and CDR2 is SASEGT. As DNA, the CDR3 is TGTGCCAGCAGTAGCGGACAGGGATTCACCCTCCACTTT. It is translated as CASSSGQGFTLHF.

This clonotype has ten or more counts. The rearrangement uses TRBV19 and TRBJ2-7, with TRBD1 matching over 9 bases. V shed 6 bases and J 4 bases; nucleotides not matched to a gene: 4. This CDR3 is built from 13 residues. Germline V gene lookup returns CDR1 LNHDA and CDR2 SQIVND (reference sequence). For the CDR3, the DNA is TGTGCCAGTAGAAGGACAGGGGCTTACGAGCAGTACTTC. This translates into CASRRTGAYEQYF.

This clonotype showed up many times. The chain carries TRBV6-2 or TRBV6-3 and TRBJ2-7; TRBD2 matches 13 bases. Losses at the gene ends were 5 bases for V and 3 bases for J; bases not matched to a gene: 1. This CDR3 has 14 residues. Germline CDR1 is MNHEY and CDR2 is SVGEGT. The CDR3 region is CASSRTSGSYEQYF. Here the CDR3 DNA reads TGTGCCAGCAGTCGGACTAGCGGGAGCTACGAGCAGTACTTC.

This clonotype was detected ten times or more. The chain couples TRBV5-6 to TRBJ1-2; D gene unclear. The CDR3 loop spans 14 amino acids. Looked up from germline, CDR1 is SGHDT and CDR2 is YYEEEE. V gave up 0 bases and J gave up 6 bases, with 12 bases separating them. CDR3 protein: CASSLVWPSDGYTF. CDR3 in DNA: TGTGCCAGCAGCTTGGTATGGCCCTCCGATGGCTACACCTTC. The variable domain in full, completed from reference TRBV5-6 and TRBJ1-2, reads DAGVTQSPTHLIKTRGQQVTLRCSPKSGHDTVSWYQQALGQGPQFIFQYYEEEERQRGNFPDRFSGHQFPNYSSELNVNALLLGDSALYLCASSLVWPSDGYTFGSGTRLTVV.

This clonotype has a count of ten or more. The chain combines TRBV20-1 with TRBJ2-5; the D gene is possibly TRBD2 (6 bases). This CDR3 has 13 amino acids. Per germline, CDR1 DFQATT and CDR2 SNEGSKA (reference sequence). V shed 1 base and J shed 1 base, with 7 bases lying between them. CDR3 nucleotides: TGCAGTGCTAGAGGCGGGGCCCAAGAGACCCAGTACTTC. It specifies CSARGGAQETQYF.

This clonotype was seen a handful of times. The chain couples TRBV20-1 to TRBJ1-6; D is unresolved. This CDR3 is built from 15 residues. Germline loops: CDR1 DFQATT, CDR2 SNEGSKA (reference sequence). The V end was cut by 0 bases, the J end by 5 bases, with 11 bases between. This CDR3 is CSARELGLDNSPLHF. Written as DNA, the CDR3 is TGCAGTGCTAGAGAGCTAGGGCTGGATAATTCACCCCTCCACTTT.

The chain employs TRBV3-1 and TRBJ2-4; D is uncertain. V was trimmed by 10 bases and J by 8 bases, leaving 24 bases between them. Looked up from germline, CDR1 is LGHDT and CDR2 is YNNKEL (reference sequence). The CDR3 contains 15 residues. CDR3 protein: CATCHRASPMDIQYF. In DNA form, the CDR3 reads TGTGCCACCTGCCACCGGGCCTCCCCGATGGACATTCAGTACTTC.